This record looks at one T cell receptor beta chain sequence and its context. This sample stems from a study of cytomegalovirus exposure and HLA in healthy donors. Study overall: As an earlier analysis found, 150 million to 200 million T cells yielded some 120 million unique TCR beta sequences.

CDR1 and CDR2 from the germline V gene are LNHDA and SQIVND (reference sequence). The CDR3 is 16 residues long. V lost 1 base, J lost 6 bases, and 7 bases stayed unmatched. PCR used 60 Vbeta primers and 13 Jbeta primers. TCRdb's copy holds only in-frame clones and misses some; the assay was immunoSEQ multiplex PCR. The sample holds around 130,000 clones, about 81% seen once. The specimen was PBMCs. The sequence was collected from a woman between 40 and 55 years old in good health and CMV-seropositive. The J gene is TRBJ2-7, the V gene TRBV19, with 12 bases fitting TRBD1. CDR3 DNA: TGTGCCAGTAGTATAGCCGACGGGACAGGGGGCTGCGAGCAGTACTTC. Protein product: CASSIADGTGGCEQYF.